The present T cell receptor beta chain was sequenced within a study of T-cell memory formation after mild COVID-19. J lost 4 bases, V lost 5 bases, and 5 bases had no gene match. CDR3 length: 14 amino acids. Germline V lookup: CDR1 SGHAT, CDR2 FQNNGV. Each CDR3 protein gets one entry after TCRdb re-called the 5' RACE reads with MiXCR. The table has 150,000 to 200,000 distinct CDR3 sequences, about 9.9% seen once. The sample holds a few counts of this clonotype. V is TRBV11-2 and J is TRBJ1-1; 9 nucleotides match TRBD1. The sequence was obtained from a man aged 18 to 29 who had mild COVID-19 (a few samples of this study predate the infection). Cell type and time point are not known. Source material: PBMCs or a T cell subset sorted from them (not recorded which). CDR3 sequence (DNA): TGTGCCAGCAGCGGATTGACAGGGGGCACTGAAGCTTTCTTT. This sequence encodes CASSGLTGGTEAFF.